What follows are 25 T cell receptor beta chains derived from one specimen sequenced in a study of shared clonotypes between healthy human individuals. Naive CD8 cells lacked CD45RO, underwent positive selection for CCR7 and left out terminally differentiated effector memory CD45RA+ cells. The assay was immunoSEQ multiplex PCR, and TCRdb's table has in-frame clones only and misses some. Of about 680,000 clones listed, just over 90% were seen once; the top ten hold about 24%. Sequenced sample: naive CD8+ T cells sorted from blood. These receptors originate from a man aged 25 to 45 in good health.

The V gene is TRBV9, the J gene TRBJ2-1; a weak D match, TRBD2 (5 bases). Trimming pared 7 bases from V and 6 bases from J, leaving 11 bases between. Germline assignment: CDR1 SGDLS and CDR2 YYNGEE. The CDR3 length is 12 residues. For the CDR3, the DNA is TGTGCCAGCGGAGGCGGTGGCAATGAGCAGTTCTTC. It translates to CASGGGGNEQFF. Looking up the rest from reference TRBV9 and TRBJ2-1 gives the full variable domain: DSGVTQTPKHLITATGQRVTLRCSPRSGDLSVYWYQQSLDQGLQFLIQYYNGEERAKGNILERFSAQQFPDLHSELNLSSLELGDSALYFCASGGGGNEQFFGPGTRLTVL.

The V and J genes are TRBV6-6 and TRBJ2-1, with D possibly being TRBD1 (6 bases). V lost 2 bases, J lost 7 bases, and 18 bases lay in between. The germline CDR1 and CDR2 sequences are MNHNY and SVGAGI (reference sequence). CDR3 length equals 16 residues. In nucleotides, the CDR3 is TGTGCCAGCAGTTACGTACCGACAGGATTGAGGAATGAGCAGTTCTTC. Its translation: CASSYVPTGLRNEQFF.

This chain links TRBV25-1 with TRBJ1-1; unclear D gene. There are 15 residues in the CDR3. Germline-derived CDR1 and CDR2 are MGHDK and SYGVNS. Trimming removed 2 bases at V and 0 bases at J, with 10 bases between. CDR3 residues: CASSEVSVVNTEAFF. The CDR3, as DNA: TGTGCCAGCAGTGAAGTATCCGTGGTGAACACTGAAGCTTTCTTT.

The chain employs TRBV5-1 and TRBJ1-5; 8 nucleotides agree with TRBD1. The germline V gene has CDR1 SGHRS and CDR2 YFSETQ. This CDR3 has 15 residues. The V gene end was trimmed by 4 bases and the J gene end by 2 bases; junction bases not matched to a gene: 5. This CDR3 is CASSLQGAGNQPQHF. As DNA, the CDR3 is TGCGCCAGCAGCCTTCAGGGGGCCGGCAATCAGCCCCAGCATTTT.

This chain connects TRBV11-3 to TRBJ1-1; tentatively, D is TRBD1 (6 bases). The V gene's germline CDR1 is SGHNT and CDR2 YENEEA. Between the trimmed V and J ends, which lost 6 bases and 5 bases, there was a span of 19 bases. This CDR3 has 15 amino acids. CDR3: CASSIRGGQDTEAFF. DNA of the CDR3: TGTGCCAGCAGTATCCGGGGGGGGCAGGATACTGAAGCTTTCTTT. Full variable domain (outside the CDR3, taken from reference TRBV11-3 and TRBJ1-1): EAGVVQSPRYKIIEKKQPVAFWCNPISGHNTLYWYLQNLGQGPELLIRYENEEAVDDSQLPKDRFSAERLKGVDSTLKIQPAELGDSAVYLCASSIRGGQDTEAFFGQGTRLTVV.

This rearrangement joins TRBV11-2 to TRBJ1-1, with a weak D call TRBD1 (5 bases). CDR3 length: 16 amino acids. Per germline, CDR1 SGHAT and CDR2 FQNNGV. The V end was cut by 4 bases, the J end by 3 bases, with 18 bases between. DNA of the CDR3: TGTGCCAGCAGCTCCCTCGTCAGGGTTGAGGACACTGAAGCTTTCTTT. Protein: CASSSLVRVEDTEAFF.

The table lists this clone with a count of one. The chain couples TRBV21-1 to TRBJ2-7; TRBD1, as called in the table, went unchecked against the DNA. TRBV21-1 is deemed a pseudogene. This CDR3 has 21 amino acids. The CDR3 protein is CASSTRSARGNMDCHNYEQYF. The CDR3 DNA sequence: TGTGCCAGCAGCACACGATCCGCAAGGGGGAATATGGACTGCCATAACTACGAGCAGTACTTC.

This sequence joins TRBV2 and TRBJ2-1; D is unresolved. CDR3 length: 11 amino acids. Germline CDR1 is SNHLY and CDR2 is FYNNEI. Trimming removed 10 bases from V and 2 bases from J, with 6 bases in between. This CDR3 is CATKTYNEQFF. For the CDR3, the DNA is TGTGCCACCAAAACCTACAATGAGCAGTTCTTC.

The genes are TRBV7-6 and TRBJ2-1; 12 bases are shared with TRBD2. Per germline, CDR1 SGHVS and CDR2 FNYEAQ. The V and J ends lost 2 bases and 10 bases, in that order; junction bases with no gene match: 6. This CDR3 spans 15 amino acids. Written as DNA, the CDR3 is TGTGCCAGCAGCTTACGACTAGCGGGAGTGAAAGAGCAGTTCTTC. Translated: CASSLRLAGVKEQFF.

This chain uses TRBV28 with TRBJ1-5; 7 bases agree with TRBD1. This CDR3 has 15 residues. V lost 2 bases, J lost 3 bases, and 4 bases stayed unmatched. Germline V gives CDR1 MDHEN, CDR2 SYDVKM. The CDR3 is CASSLQGVVNQPQHF. The CDR3 DNA follows: TGTGCCAGCAGTTTACAGGGGGTAGTCAATCAGCCCCAGCATTTT.

This chain connects TRBV7-9 to TRBJ1-1, with D unclear. CDR3 size: 13 residues. Per the germline V gene, CDR1 is SEHNR and CDR2 is FQNEAQ (reference sequence). Trimming left V 5 bases short and J 3 bases short, with 10 bases between. CDR3 sequence (DNA): TGTGCCAGCAGCCTAGGTGGGGACACTGAAGCTTTCTTT. Translated: CASSLGGDTEAFF. The full variable domain, in which reference TRBV7-9 and TRBJ1-1 provide the parts outside the CDR3, is DTGVSQNPRHKITKRGQNVTFRCDPISEHNRLYWYRQTLGQGPEFLTYFQNEAQLEKSRLLSDRFSAERPKGSFSTLEIQRTEQGDSAMYLCASSLGGDTEAFFGQGTRLTVV.

This chain connects TRBV6-4 to TRBJ2-1; no firm D call. The CDR3 runs 13 residues. Between the trimmed V and J ends, which lost 0 bases and 7 bases, there was a span of 7 bases. Germline CDR1 is MRHNA and CDR2 is SNTAGT. For the CDR3, the DNA is TGTGCCAGCAGTGACTCGAGTCAGAATGAGCAGTTCTTC. This codes for CASSDSSQNEQFF.

The V call is TRBV9, the J call TRBJ2-5; the match to TRBD2 covers 8 bases. Germline CDR1 reads SGDLS; CDR2 reads YYNGEE. The CDR3 totals 15 residues. V lost 1 base to trimming and J lost 4 bases; unmatched junction nucleotides: 6. In DNA, the CDR3 is TGTGCCAGCAGCGTACCGGGACTAGGGGGAGAGACCCAGTACTTC. Translated: CASSVPGLGGETQYF.

The V and J genes are TRBV7-9 and TRBJ2-1; no reliable D call. V was trimmed by 4 bases and J by 8 bases, leaving 18 bases between them. This CDR3 is 15 amino acids long. CDR1 is SEHNR, CDR2 FQNEAQ, per germline (reference sequence). The CDR3 region is CASSSEGSSGHEQFF. The DNA for the CDR3 is TGTGCCAGCAGCTCGGAAGGGTCCTCTGGGCATGAGCAGTTCTTC.

CDR3: CASSHTYGERHFQDTQYF. CDR3 coding DNA: TGTGCCAGCAGCCATACCTACGGCGAAAGGCACTTTCAAGATACGCAGTATTTT. The chain couples TRBV7-9 to TRBJ2-3; D uncertain. Germline CDR1 and CDR2: SEHNR and FQNEAQ (reference sequence). The ends were cut back, 5 bases at V and 5 bases at J, with 26 bases in the middle. CDR3 size: 18 residues.

The V and J genes are TRBV4-2 and TRBJ1-4, with a tentative D call TRBD1 (6 bases). The germline V gene has CDR1 LGHNA and CDR2 YNFKEQ. This CDR3 region has 12 residues. V dropped 7 bases and J dropped 6 bases, with 9 bases sitting between them. Written as DNA, the CDR3 is TGTGCCAGCAAGAGGGGGGATGAAAAACTGTTTTTT. Translation: CASKRGDEKLFF.

CDR3 sequence reads: CASRRDEYEQYF. In DNA form, the CDR3 reads TGTGCCAGCAGGAGGGATGAATACGAGCAGTACTTC. This chain uses TRBV7-9 with TRBJ2-7; tentative D call: TRBD2 (5 bases). Germline V gives CDR1 SEHNR, CDR2 FQNEAQ (reference sequence). Trimming took off 6 bases at V and 4 bases at J, with 10 bases between the two ends. CDR3 length equals 12 residues.

The J gene is TRBJ1-1, the V gene TRBV19; 10 nucleotides agree with TRBD1. CDR1 LNHDA and CDR2 SQIVND come from the germline V gene (reference sequence). There are 15 residues in the CDR3. The ends lost 7 bases at V and 0 bases at J; junction bases unmatched: 5. CDR3 sequence: CASNRDRGMNTEAFF. The CDR3 nucleotides are TGTGCCAGTAACCGGGACAGGGGCATGAACACTGAAGCTTTCTTT.

Points on this clone: This CDR3 is also generated by other DNA sequences in the sample. The J gene is TRBJ2-5, the V gene TRBV27; D gene ambiguous. The CDR3 loop spans 13 amino acids. CDR1 MNHEY and CDR2 SMNVEV come from the germline V gene (reference sequence). Between the trimmed V and J ends, which lost 5 bases and 1 base, there was a span of 8 bases. The CDR3 protein is CASSSRAQETQYF. Here the CDR3 DNA reads TGTGCCAGCAGTAGCAGAGCCCAAGAGACCCAGTACTTC.

The genes are TRBV5-1 and TRBJ2-7; D uncertain. The CDR3 totals 11 residues. Germline V CDR1 and CDR2: SGHRS, YFSETQ. Trimming shortened V by 5 bases and J by 5 bases, and 8 bases separated the two germline ends. This CDR3 is CASRATDEQYF. In DNA form, the CDR3 reads TGCGCCAGCAGAGCTACCGACGAGCAGTACTTC. The full variable domain, completed using reference TRBV5-1 and TRBJ2-7, is KAGVTQTPRYLIKTRGQQVTLSCSPISGHRSVSWYQQTPGQGLQFLFEYFSETQRNKGNFPGRFSGRQFSNSRSEMNVSTLELGDSALYLCASRATDEQYFGPGTRLTVT.

The chain employs TRBV7-9 and TRBJ2-3; TRBD1 matches 11 bases. From germline, CDR1 is SEHNR and CDR2 FQNEAQ (reference sequence). This CDR3 has 16 residues. V lost 4 bases and J lost 2; bases outside the gene matches: 5. The CDR3 here is CASSSLDRGLTDTQYF. The CDR3 coding sequence is TGTGCCAGCAGCTCCCTGGACAGGGGGCTCACAGATACGCAGTATTTT.

The chain has TRBV28 and TRBJ2-1; 7 nucleotides line up with TRBD2. CDR1 and CDR2 from the germline V gene are MDHEN and SYDVKM. The CDR3 sequence is 15 residues long. J lost 1 base, V lost 10 bases, and 10 bases had no gene match. CDR3 sequence (DNA): TGTGCCACCTTGGGGGGGAGGCCGTCCTACAATGAGCAGTTCTTC. This encodes CATLGGRPSYNEQFF.

The chain recombines TRBV6-1 with TRBJ2-7, with D hard to call. Germline CDR1 is MNHNS and CDR2 is SASEGT. Trimming stripped 7 bases from V and 3 bases from J, with 10 bases between. The CDR3 is 12 amino acids. CDR3 sequence reads: CASKLDFYEQYF. The CDR3 DNA sequence: TGTGCCAGCAAACTCGATTTCTACGAGCAGTACTTC.

This chain links TRBV7-2 with TRBJ2-7; D unresolved. The V gene lost 5 bases and the J gene lost 0 bases, with 11 bases spanning the gap. CDR3 size: 14 residues. The germline CDR1 and CDR2 sequences are SGHTA and FQGNSA. Here the CDR3 DNA reads TGTGCCAGCAGCCTGGATACGAGCTCCTACGAGCAGTACTTC. Its protein product is CASSLDTSSYEQYF.

The CDR3 region has the DNA TGTGCCAGCAGGAGTCACCGGGACAGGAACACTGAAGCTTTCTTT. Amino acids: CASRSHRDRNTEAFF. The V gene is TRBV27, the J gene TRBJ1-1, with TRBD1 identical over 7 bases. The CDR3 runs 15 residues. Germline CDR1 and CDR2: MNHEY and SMNVEV (reference sequence). V lost 6 bases to trimming and J lost 1 base; unmatched junction nucleotides: 8.